This entry features one T cell receptor beta chain sequence. Its target is unknown. This entry comes from a study of CD8+CD57+ T cells in acquired aplastic anemia. Background on the study: Sorted CD4+ and CD8+ cell DNA averaged 3.2 ug. Healthy donors yielded roughly 11 million CD4+ cell reads on average.

The study, taken as a whole, reports: About 29 shared CD8+ CDR3s appeared highly expressed within patients' immunodominant clones.

Genomic DNA constituted the template upon which TCR beta VDJ and CDR3 profiling was performed. TCRdb reprocessed the reads with MiXCR, giving one entry per CDR3 protein. The sample contains 40,000 to 45,000 distinct CDR3 sequences, 65% to 70% of which appear only once. Deletions cut 9 bases from V and 7 bases from J, with 18 bases between. Per germline, CDR1 LNHDA and CDR2 SQIVND (reference sequence). This CDR3 spans 13 amino acids. The sample was sorted CD4+, CD8+, or CD8+CD57+ T cells (not recorded which) from PBMCs. The genes are TRBV19 and TRBJ1-2; a weak D match, TRBD1 (5 bases). The TCR comes from a human donor in good health, serving as a control. As DNA, the CDR3 is TGTGCCAGCAGCCAAGTTCCGGGGCCTGGCTACACCTTC. Its translation: CASSQVPGPGYTF.